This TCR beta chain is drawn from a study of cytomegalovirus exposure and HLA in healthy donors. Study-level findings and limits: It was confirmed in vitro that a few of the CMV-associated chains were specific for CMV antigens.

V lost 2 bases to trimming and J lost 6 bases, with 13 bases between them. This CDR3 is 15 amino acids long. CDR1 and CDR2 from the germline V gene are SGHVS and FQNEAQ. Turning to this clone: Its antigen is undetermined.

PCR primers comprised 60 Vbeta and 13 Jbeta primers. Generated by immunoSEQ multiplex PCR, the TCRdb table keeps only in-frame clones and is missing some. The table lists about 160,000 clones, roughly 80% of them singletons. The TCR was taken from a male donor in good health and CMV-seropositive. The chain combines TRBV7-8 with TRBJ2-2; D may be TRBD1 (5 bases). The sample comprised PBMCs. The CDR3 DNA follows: TGTGCCAGCAGCTTATTCAGGGATGTTGCCGGGGAGCTGTTTTTT. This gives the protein CASSLFRDVAGELFF.